The 14 T cell receptor beta chains reported below all come from one sample, sequenced in a study of T cell repertoires in cytomegalovirus infection. MiXCR, applied by TCRdb to the reads, yields one record per CDR3 protein. The sample records approximately 170,000 distinct CDR3 sequences, roughly 15% being singletons. Sequencing input: CD8+ T cells from PBMCs. These receptors were obtained from a human donor in good health (CMV status not recorded). Some clones in this sample may be carry-over from other donors' samples.

This chain links TRBV5-4 with TRBJ2-5; TRBD2 agrees at 11 bases. The junction had 6 bases not matched to a gene; V was cut back by 4 bases and J by 4 bases. Per the germline V gene, CDR1 is SGHNT and CDR2 is YYREEE (reference sequence). The CDR3 is 15 amino acids. Here the CDR3 reads CASSNPGLAAETQYF. The DNA for the CDR3 is TGTGCCAGCAGCAACCCGGGACTAGCGGCAGAGACCCAGTACTTC.

This clonotype has a handful of counts. This chain links TRBV28 with TRBJ2-5; tentative D call: TRBD1 (5 bases). This CDR3 contains 15 residues. Germline assignment: CDR1 MDHEN and CDR2 SYDVKM. V gave up 3 bases and J gave up 4 bases, with 15 bases separating them. CDR3 nucleotides: TGTGCCAGCAGTTTGATGCCAGGGCAGGTAGAGACCCAGTACTTC. This encodes CASSLMPGQVETQYF.

The chain recombines TRBV27 with TRBJ2-1; D remains unclear. This CDR3 spans 13 amino acids. V lost 6 bases and J 4 bases, leaving 10 bases between the germline ends. Germline assignment: CDR1 MNHEY and CDR2 SMNVEV (reference sequence). CDR3 sequence reads: CASSYGLYNEQFF. For the CDR3, the DNA is TGTGCCAGCAGCTATGGGTTGTACAATGAGCAGTTCTTC.

The V and J genes are TRBV28 and TRBJ2-4; D is undetermined. This CDR3 has 14 residues. Germline-derived CDR1 and CDR2 are MDHEN and SYDVKM. Trimming pared 4 bases from V and 2 bases from J, leaving 9 bases between. The CDR3 loop is CASSSDGSKNIQYF. For the CDR3, the DNA is TGTGCCAGCAGTTCGGACGGCTCCAAAAACATTCAGTACTTC. Full variable domain (outside the CDR3, taken from reference TRBV28 and TRBJ2-4): DVKVTQSSRYLVKRTGEKVFLECVQDMDHENMFWYRQDPGLGLRLIYFSYDVKMKEKGDIPEGYSVSREKKERFSLILESASTNQTSMYLCASSSDGSKNIQYFGAGTRLSVL.

This clonotype came up a few times. This rearrangement joins TRBV11-2 to TRBJ2-2; maybe TRBD2 (5 bases). The CDR3 length is 14 residues. CDR1 is SGHAT, CDR2 FQNNGV, per germline. Trimming shortened V by 3 bases and J by 6 bases, and 11 bases separated the two germline ends. This chain's CDR3 is CASSLASSAGELFF. The CDR3 nucleotides read TGTGCCAGCAGCTTGGCTAGCTCCGCCGGGGAGCTGTTTTTT.

The gene calls are TRBV19 and TRBJ1-5; maybe TRBD1 (5 bases). The ends were cut back, 5 bases at V and 5 bases at J, with 19 bases in the middle. CDR3 length: 16 residues. From germline, CDR1 is LNHDA and CDR2 SQIVND (reference sequence). For the CDR3, the DNA is TGTGCCAGTAGTGTTTTGCGTTCGGGGGGGGATCAGCCCCAGCATTTT. Translating gives CASSVLRSGGDQPQHF.

The genes are TRBV11-2 and TRBJ2-1; 9 bases match TRBD2. Germline trimming cut 5 bases from V and 0 bases from J; bases unmatched to any gene: 2. The CDR3 runs 15 residues. From germline, CDR1 is SGHAT and CDR2 FQNNGV. This chain's CDR3 is CASSNSGSSYNEQFF. The CDR3, as DNA: TGTGCCAGCAGCAATAGCGGGAGCTCCTACAATGAGCAGTTCTTC.

This clonotype was observed a few times. The chain combines TRBV7-9 with TRBJ1-4; D perhaps matches TRBD1 (6 bases). The ends were cut back, 5 bases at V and 8 bases at J, with 15 bases in the middle. The CDR3 spans 14 residues. The germline V gene has CDR1 SEHNR and CDR2 FQNEAQ (reference sequence). CDR3 region: CASSPVTGREKLFF. In DNA, the CDR3 is TGTGCCAGCAGCCCCGTTACAGGGAGAGAAAAACTGTTTTTT. The complete variable domain, with remaining parts taken from reference TRBV7-9 and TRBJ1-4, reads DTGVSQNPRHKITKRGQNVTFRCDPISEHNRLYWYRQTLGQGPEFLTYFQNEAQLEKSRLLSDRFSAERPKGSFSTLEIQRTEQGDSAMYLCASSPVTGREKLFFGSGTQLSVL.

This chain uses TRBV7-2 with TRBJ2-1; TRBD1 matches 11 bases. V lost 5 bases, J lost 8 bases, and 11 bases stayed unmatched. The germline V gene encodes CDR1 SGHTA and CDR2 FQGNSA. This CDR3 region has 16 residues. This CDR3 is CASSLRGQGVMDEQFF. Written as DNA, the CDR3 is TGTGCCAGCAGCCTCCGGGGACAGGGGGTGATGGATGAGCAGTTCTTC.

This clonotype was found a few times. This chain uses TRBV6-2 or TRBV6-3 with TRBJ2-2; tentatively, D is TRBD1 (6 bases). V gave up 7 bases and J gave up 0 bases, with 15 bases separating them. The CDR3 extends over 16 amino acids. The germline V gene has CDR1 MNHEY and CDR2 SVGEGT. The CDR3 region is CASISGEFANTGELFF. DNA for the CDR3: TGTGCCAGCATCTCAGGGGAGTTCGCGAACACCGGGGAGCTGTTTTTT.

This sequence joins TRBV5-5 and TRBJ2-7; a weak D match, TRBD1 (7 bases). The CDR3 spans 16 residues. CDR1 is SGHKS, CDR2 YYEKEE, per germline (reference sequence). Trimming removed 0 bases at V and 3 bases at J, with 16 bases between. The CDR3 is CASSLAGGQRLYEQYF. CDR3 coding DNA: TGTGCCAGCAGCTTGGCCGGGGGACAGAGACTCTACGAGCAGTACTTC.

In this sample, this clonotype turned up many times. This chain connects TRBV10-2 to TRBJ2-7; D gene unclear. Germline CDR1 and CDR2: WSHSY and SAAADI. The V end was cut by 0 bases, the J end by 5 bases, with 14 bases between. CDR3 length: 15 residues. CDR3 coding DNA: TGCGCCAGCAGTGAGTCCACGGCCAGGTCTGACGAGCAGTACTTC. Its translation: CASSESTARSDEQYF.

This chain uses TRBV7-6 with TRBJ1-6; no reliable D call. The V end lost 5 bases, the J end lost 8 bases, and 16 bases lay between the germline ends. Looked up from germline, CDR1 is SGHVS and CDR2 is FNYEAQ. The CDR3 has 15 amino acids. DNA of the CDR3: TGTGCCAGCAGCCGCGGTGGTTCGGTCGATTCACCCCTCCACTTT. Protein: CASSRGGSVDSPLHF.

The J gene is TRBJ2-3, the V gene TRBV6-5; 9 nucleotides agree with TRBD2. The CDR3 is 18 residues long. Germline-derived CDR1 and CDR2 are MNHEY and SVGAGI. J gave up 1 base and V 0 bases, and 8 bases lay outside the gene matches. DNA of the CDR3: TGTGCCAGCAGTTACTCCCTTACCTTAGCGGGGGGCACAGATACGCAGTATTTT. Protein sequence: CASSYSLTLAGGTDTQYF.